These 30 T cell receptor beta chains share one sample of origin, sequenced in a study of OX40 agonist ivuxolimab in advanced cancers. Only in-frame clones appear in the TCRdb table, and some are missing; sequencing was by immunoSEQ multiplex PCR. The sample holds about 90,000 clones, 85% to 90% seen once. The starting material was CD4+ or CD8+ T cells sorted from blood, obtained in a trial of the OX40 agonist ivuxolimab. The receptor source for this set is an adult with an advanced solid tumor such as melanoma, head and neck, liver or kidney cancer.

This clone was counted once. This chain uses TRBV19 with TRBJ2-7; 8 bases fit TRBD1. Germline trimming cut 6 bases from V and 3 bases from J; bases unmatched to any gene: 10. Germline V lookup: CDR1 LNHDA, CDR2 SQIVND (reference sequence). The CDR3 totals 15 residues. The CDR3 sequence: CASRAPGQGHYEQYF. The CDR3 DNA reads TGTGCCAGTAGGGCTCCTGGACAGGGTCACTACGAGCAGTACTTC.

The chain recombines TRBV6-1 with TRBJ2-3, with D possibly being TRBD2 (5 bases). The CDR3 sequence is 15 residues long. Trimming cost V 6 bases and J 2 bases, with 15 bases left between them. The germline V gene encodes CDR1 MNHNS and CDR2 SASEGT. CDR3 residues: CASRRTSGNTDTQYF. As DNA, the CDR3 is TGTGCCAGCAGGCGAACCAGCGGTAACACAGATACGCAGTATTTT.

This chain connects TRBV18 to TRBJ2-7, with TRBD1 matching over 8 bases. J lost 2 bases, V lost 4 bases, and 7 bases had no gene match. The CDR3 consists of 15 residues. Germline V gene sequence: CDR1 KGHSH, CDR2 LQKENI. CDR3 sequence: CASSLNGQGAYEQYF. For the CDR3, the DNA is TGTGCCAGCTCACTAAATGGACAGGGTGCCTACGAGCAGTACTTC.

The V call is TRBV5-1, the J call TRBJ2-7; TRBD1 agrees at 7 bases. The germline V gene has CDR1 SGHRS and CDR2 YFSETQ. The CDR3 totals 16 residues. The ends lost 4 bases at V and 2 bases at J; junction bases unmatched: 12. The CDR3 DNA reads TGCGCCAGCAGCCCCACGTCAGGGGGTACTACCTACGAGCAGTACTTC. This sequence encodes CASSPTSGGTTYEQYF.

CDR3 loop: CASSDIRGKGSNQPQHF. The DNA for the CDR3 is TGTGCCAGCAGTGATATTCGGGGAAAGGGCAGCAATCAGCCCCAGCATTTT. The chain combines TRBV6-1 with TRBJ1-5; D call uncertain. The CDR3 totals 17 residues. Looked up from germline, CDR1 is MNHNS and CDR2 is SASEGT. The V and J ends lost 3 bases and 1 base respectively, with 16 bases between them.

The chain uses TRBV9 and TRBJ2-7; D is possibly TRBD1 (6 bases). Germline values: CDR1 SGDLS, CDR2 YYNGEE. CDR3 length: 16 amino acids. Deletions cut 4 bases from V and 1 base from J, with 18 bases between. The CDR3 sequence is CASSRTVSSTSYEQYF. The CDR3 region has the DNA TGTGCCAGCAGCCGGACAGTGTCTTCCACATCCTACGAGCAGTACTTC. Full variable domain (rest looked up from reference TRBV9 and TRBJ2-7): DSGVTQTPKHLITATGQRVTLRCSPRSGDLSVYWYQQSLDQGLQFLIQYYNGEERAKGNILERFSAQQFPDLHSELNLSSLELGDSALYFCASSRTVSSTSYEQYFGPGTRLTVT.

V gene TRBV7-9 combines with J gene TRBJ2-7, with a tentative D call TRBD1 (6 bases). V was pared by 3 bases and J by 1 base, with 16 bases between. The CDR3 length is 16 residues. Germline-derived CDR1 and CDR2 are SEHNR and FQNEAQ (reference sequence). The CDR3 is CASSLGSGTPSYEQYF. In DNA, the CDR3 is TGTGCCAGCAGCTTGGGTTCCGGGACACCATCCTACGAGCAGTACTTC.

The chain uses TRBV7-9 and TRBJ1-4, with D tentatively TRBD1 (5 bases). The CDR3 is made up of 14 amino acids. CDR1 and CDR2 from the germline V gene are SEHNR and FQNEAQ (reference sequence). The V gene lost 0 bases and the J gene lost 5 bases, with 7 bases spanning the gap. Here the CDR3 reads CASSLAGANEKLFF. CDR3 nucleotides: TGTGCCAGCAGCTTAGCAGGGGCCAATGAAAAACTGTTTTTT.

This chain links TRBV6-1 with TRBJ2-7; no definite D call. Germline CDR1 MNHNS, CDR2 SASEGT. V was trimmed by 0 bases and J by 5 bases, leaving 17 bases between them. The CDR3 totals 16 residues. Here the CDR3 reads CASSEAHYPPANEQYF. The CDR3 DNA reads TGTGCCAGCAGTGAAGCGCATTACCCACCGGCCAACGAGCAGTACTTC.

The J gene is TRBJ1-5, the V gene TRBV30, with D tentatively TRBD1 (6 bases). Deletions cut 2 bases from V and 1 base from J, with 9 bases between. CDR3 length equals 14 residues. Germline V lookup: CDR1 GTSNPN, CDR2 SVGIG (reference sequence). The CDR3 region has the DNA TGTGCCTGGAGTAGAGACAGGAGCAATCAGCCCCAGCATTTT. Translating gives CAWSRDRSNQPQHF.

The chain has TRBV5-6 and TRBJ2-5, with D perhaps matching TRBD1 or TRBD2 (5 bases each). The V gene lost 4 bases and the J gene lost 5 bases, with 18 bases spanning the gap. Germline loops: CDR1 SGHDT, CDR2 YYEEEE. The CDR3 loop spans 15 amino acids. CDR3 in amino acids: CASSPWPGQWETQYF. CDR3 coding DNA: TGTGCCAGCAGCCCTTGGCCGGGGCAGTGGGAGACCCAGTACTTC. Based on the CDR3 plus reference TRBV5-6 and TRBJ2-5, the full variable domain is DAGVTQSPTHLIKTRGQQVTLRCSPKSGHDTVSWYQQALGQGPQFIFQYYEEEERQRGNFPDRFSGHQFPNYSSELNVNALLLGDSALYLCASSPWPGQWETQYFGPGTRLLVL.

This clone showed up just once. The chain combines TRBV5-6 with TRBJ1-3; D gene ambiguous. Trimming cost V 3 bases and J 1 base, with 14 bases left between them. CDR3 length equals 16 residues. Per the germline V gene, CDR1 is SGHDT and CDR2 is YYEEEE. CDR3: CASSYMGSLSGNTIYF. The CDR3 DNA sequence: TGTGCCAGCAGCTACATGGGGAGTTTGTCTGGAAACACCATATATTTT.

This chain joins TRBV9 and TRBJ2-5; D uncertain. V dropped 0 bases and J dropped 5 bases, with 8 bases sitting between them. There are 13 residues in the CDR3. Germline assignment: CDR1 SGDLS and CDR2 YYNGEE. The DNA for the CDR3 is TGTGCCAGCAGCGTAGGAGTGTACGAGACCCAGTACTTC. Residues: CASSVGVYETQYF.

The chain recombines TRBV4-2 with TRBJ2-2; D may match TRBD1 or TRBD2 (6 bases each). CDR1 is LGHNA, CDR2 YNFKEQ, per germline. V was clipped by 1 base and J by 7 bases, with 22 bases between them. The CDR3 is made up of 18 amino acids. The CDR3 loop is CASSQGSGAMVWGGELFF. The DNA of the CDR3 is TGTGCCAGCAGCCAAGGGTCGGGGGCAATGGTATGGGGCGGGGAGCTGTTTTTT.

This chain links TRBV30 with TRBJ2-1, with a weak D call TRBD1 (6 bases). Germline V lookup: CDR1 GTSNPN, CDR2 SVGIG (reference sequence). V was clipped by 5 bases and J by 3 bases, with 11 bases between them. This CDR3 comprises 13 residues. CDR3 protein: CAWGGTLYNEQFF. The CDR3 DNA reads TGTGCCTGGGGGGGCACCCTCTACAATGAGCAGTTCTTC.

J is TRBJ2-1 and V is TRBV5-1; 8 bases agree with TRBD2. Trimming took 0 bases from V and 3 from J; bases not matched to a gene: 5. Germline CDR1 reads SGHRS; CDR2 reads YFSETQ. The CDR3 runs 16 residues. CDR3 coding DNA: TGCGCCAGCAGCTTGGGACGGGAGGGCCGCTACAATGAGCAGTTCTTC. Translating it yields CASSLGREGRYNEQFF. The full variable domain, completed using reference TRBV5-1 and TRBJ2-1, is KAGVTQTPRYLIKTRGQQVTLSCSPISGHRSVSWYQQTPGQGLQFLFEYFSETQRNKGNFPGRFSGRQFSNSRSEMNVSTLELGDSALYLCASSLGREGRYNEQFFGPGTRLTVL.

The chain recombines TRBV6-1 with TRBJ1-5, with a tentative D call TRBD1 (5 bases). The CDR3 extends over 15 amino acids. CDR1 and CDR2 (germline): MNHNS, SASEGT. The V gene lost 2 bases and the J gene lost 6 bases, with 14 bases spanning the gap. CDR3 sequence reads: CASSETPAGFQPQHF. The CDR3 DNA reads as TGTGCCAGCAGTGAAACCCCCGCAGGGTTTCAGCCCCAGCATTTT.

CDR3 residues: CASSPDRVKYGYTF. The CDR3 nucleotides read TGTGCCAGCAGTCCGGACAGGGTGAAATATGGCTACACCTTC. The V call is TRBV6-6, the J call TRBJ1-2, with TRBD1 identical over 8 bases. This CDR3 contains 14 residues. V gave up 5 bases and J gave up 5 bases; unmatched junction bases: 7. Germline CDR1 is MNHNY and CDR2 is SVGAGI (reference sequence).

The chain uses TRBV11-1 and TRBJ2-7; 13 bases are shared with TRBD2. Germline CDR1 and CDR2: SGHAT and FQDESV (reference sequence). This CDR3 is 19 amino acids long. With 1 base clipped from V and 1 base from J, the junction kept 10 bases outside the gene matches. Here the CDR3 DNA reads TGTGCCAGCAGCTTAGGGTTTGGTGGGACTAGCGGGACTTCCTACGAGCAGTACTTC. Translated: CASSLGFGGTSGTSYEQYF.

The CDR3 spells CASSLVSAGPYEQYF. The DNA of the CDR3 is TGCGCCAGCAGCTTGGTGAGCGCCGGCCCCTACGAGCAGTACTTC. V gene TRBV5-1 combines with J gene TRBJ2-7; D gene ambiguous. From germline, CDR1 is SGHRS and CDR2 YFSETQ. This CDR3 region has 15 residues. Trimming shortened V by 0 bases and J by 2 bases, and 12 bases separated the two germline ends.

CDR3 region: CASSLGNQLQETQYF. DNA for the CDR3: TGTGCCAGCAGCTTAGGGAATCAGCTGCAAGAGACCCAGTACTTC. The rearrangement uses TRBV7-9 and TRBJ2-5; D gene ambiguous. In germline, CDR1 is SEHNR, CDR2 FQNEAQ (reference sequence). The CDR3 has 15 amino acids. The V and J ends lost 1 base and 2 bases respectively, with 11 bases between them.

This clone was observed a few times. V gene TRBV6-1 combines with J gene TRBJ1-5; 8 bases match TRBD1. Trimming cost V 6 bases and J 3 bases; bases outside gene matches: 4. The CDR3 totals 14 residues. Germline V gene lookup returns CDR1 MNHNS and CDR2 SASEGT. This chain's CDR3 is CASRDRASNQPQHF. As DNA, the CDR3 is TGTGCCAGCAGGGACAGGGCATCCAATCAGCCCCAGCATTTT.

V usage is TRBV5-1 and J usage is TRBJ2-2; D possibly corresponds to TRBD1 (5 bases). This CDR3 has 16 residues. The germline V and J ends were trimmed by 0 bases and 2 bases, with 11 bases remaining between them. Looked up from germline, CDR1 is SGHRS and CDR2 is YFSETQ. Here the CDR3 reads CASSLALTANTGELFF. The CDR3 nucleotides are TGCGCCAGCAGCTTGGCCTTGACAGCTAACACCGGGGAGCTGTTTTTT.

The gene calls are TRBV9 and TRBJ1-2; 10 bases map to TRBD1. J lost 6 bases, V lost 0 bases, and 5 bases had no gene match. The CDR3 extends over 15 amino acids. Per the germline V gene, CDR1 is SGDLS and CDR2 is YYNGEE. DNA of the CDR3: TGTGCCAGCAGCGTAGTCCCTGGGACAGGGGATGGCTACACCTTC. Its translation: CASSVVPGTGDGYTF.

This chain uses TRBV5-1 with TRBJ1-2; maybe TRBD1 (6 bases). The V end was cut by 4 bases, the J end by 4 bases, with 17 bases between. Germline lookup yields CDR1 SGHRS and CDR2 YFSETQ. CDR3 size: 15 residues. The CDR3 DNA reads as TGCGCCAGCAGCCTGGGGAAGGGGGACCTCTATGGCTACACCTTC. Amino acid sequence: CASSLGKGDLYGYTF.

The chain recombines TRBV5-1 with TRBJ1-3, with no clear D. CDR1 and CDR2 from the germline V gene are SGHRS and YFSETQ. The CDR3 runs to 14 residues. Trimming cost V 6 bases and J 0 bases, with 10 bases left between them. CDR3 coding DNA: TGCGCCAGCAAAGAGGGTTACTCTGGAAACACCATATATTTT. Amino acid sequence: CASKEGYSGNTIYF.

The chain combines TRBV5-8 with TRBJ2-1, with 12 positions matching TRBD1. CDR3 length: 16 residues. V trimming: 5 bases; J trimming: 8 bases; junction bases outside the gene matches: 11. Germline V gene sequence: CDR1 SGHTS, CDR2 YDEGEE. The CDR3 DNA sequence: TGTGCCAGCAGACCCGGGACAGGGGGCCGGGGATATGAGCAGTTCTTC. As protein: CASRPGTGGRGYEQFF.

V is TRBV9 and J is TRBJ2-1, with 10 bases fitting TRBD2. Trimming at V came to 2 bases and at J to 6 bases, leaving 5 bases not matched to a gene. This CDR3 region has 15 residues. Germline loops: CDR1 SGDLS, CDR2 YYNGEE. The CDR3 spells CASSVSSGGANEQFF. The CDR3 bases are TGTGCCAGCAGCGTTTCCAGCGGGGGGGCCAATGAGCAGTTCTTC.

The gene calls are TRBV2 and TRBJ2-5; perhaps TRBD2 as D (7 bases). Germline V gene lookup returns CDR1 SNHLY and CDR2 FYNNEI. V lost 6 bases and J lost 5, with 22 bases in between. The CDR3 loop spans 16 amino acids. The CDR3 DNA reads TGTGCCAGCAGAAGTACCTTTGGCGGGGGCGGGGAGACCCAGTACTTC. It translates to CASRSTFGGGGETQYF.

This clone showed up just a few times. The sample carries other DNA sequences with the same CDR3. The V and J genes are TRBV7-9 and TRBJ2-5; 9 bases align to TRBD2. CDR3 length: 15 residues. Germline CDR1 is SEHNR and CDR2 is FQNEAQ (reference sequence). The V segment lost 1 base and the J segment 0 bases; nucleotides outside the gene matches: 0. The CDR3 DNA reads TGTGCCAGCAGCTTAGGACTAGCGGACCAAGAGACCCAGTACTTC. Its translation: CASSLGLADQETQYF.